The source of this TCR beta chain is a study of cytomegalovirus exposure and HLA in healthy donors (dated by TCRdb to between 2016 and 2019). For the wider study: In an earlier analysis of some 610 of the donors, approximately 300 Gb of sequence data and some 120 million unique TCR beta sequences from about 190 million T cells were reported. Class I and class II HLA loci were covered by the typing at four-digit resolution. An early release covering roughly 640 HLA-typed donors comprised 300 to 350 gigabases of sequencing data and 85 million to 100 million unique TCR sequences. In a later analysis, previously published TCR beta repertoires from about 640 donors were re-analyzed and high-resolution HLA genotyping was added so that TCR occurrence patterns could be studied. Among the roughly 370 genotyped donors, approximately 81% belonged to the genetic ancestry cluster associated with self-reported Caucasian donors. The study used immunosequencing to profile the T cell repertoires of 670 or so subjects and linked those repertoires to cytomegalovirus serostatus. The number of typed donors differed by locus: roughly 620-640 for A, B, C, DRB1 and DQB1; 522 for DQA1; 606 for DPA1; and 400 to 480 for DPB1. An earlier analysis of 587 of the donors used high-throughput TCR beta sequencing to judge whether each TCR beta V gene segment behaved as functional or pseudogenic. The study aimed to test whether cataloging public T cell receptors could reveal signatures of past pathogen exposure. Rather than using new phenotypic data, the later analysis identified candidate immune exposures from TCR beta sequences and from how often those sequences occurred across donors. Across some 400 genotyped donors of the cohort, an average of approximately 220,000 unique TCR beta nucleotide sequences per donor were sequenced, and around 20% of those sequences were non-productive. Every discovery cohort repertoire had been produced on one sequencing platform. Because of strong linkage in the cohort, roughly five DR-DQ haplotypes were treated as single units for association and clustering. Donor age, sex, ethnicity and CMV serostatus were compiled alongside the repertoire data. A later genetic analysis took genome-wide SNP genotypes for about 55% of the 666 donors and used that subset as a discovery cohort. High-throughput TCR immunosequencing, statistical association of individual TCRs with disease status, and machine learning were combined to predict cytomegalovirus infection status. Besides the first cohort of around 670 subjects, a separate validation cohort made up of roughly 120 different subjects was used. Findings and caveats that apply to the study as a whole: Cytomegalovirus status was reported to be diagnosed by the classifier with high specificity and sensitivity in both the original and validation cohorts. The authors suggested that the approach could potentially be extended to other disease states and immunological phenotypes. The study gave a list of 150 to 200 TCR beta chains associated with cytomegalovirus. The sequencing pipeline was judged likely to have produced a cluster of highly shared sequence variants as a technical artifact. Because the 87-base-pair reads could not distinguish some IMGT-functional V segments, including TRBV6-2 and TRBV6-3, those segments were excluded. HLA typing was unavailable for some donors at each locus, so association tests used only the typed subset. V-gene and J-gene trimming of TCR beta chains was associated with a missense DCLRE1C variant in a later genetic analysis, and the association was replicated in an independent cohort. In this cohort, only TCR beta chains were sequenced, and detectable features were limited by the absence of alpha or paired-chain data. A few of the identified cytomegalovirus-associated TCR beta chains were confirmed in vitro to be specific for cytomegalovirus antigens. In a later analysis, about 16,000 TCR beta sequences were associated with specific HLA alleles at a false discovery rate of 0.05. A later analysis found that HLA-associated TCR beta chains were more clonally expanded and had lower generation probabilities than equally common non-associated chains. Most CMV-associated TCR beta chains appeared to be HLA-restricted in a later analysis, and the HLA associations seemed to be driven largely by CMV exposure. A further reported finding was that TCR beta sequences accurately predicted the HLA-A and HLA-B alleles for most subjects in the first cohort. The presence/absence analyses assumed that sequencing depth was roughly uniform across donors, and that assumption may not be true. An earlier analysis of around 540 of the donors showed that most TCR beta V segments appeared in productive rearrangements either about 87% or about 30% of the time, which broadly matched IMGT annotations. The only immune exposure information available for the cohort was CMV serostatus. Strong co-occurrence of HLA alleles, especially DR and DQ, made assigning TCR associations to individual alleles difficult. Most TCR sequences were observed very rarely across donors, whereas some public TCRs were present in many individuals. Linkage disequilibrium might explain the correlated functional status among segregating V segments, but an unknown experimental factor could not be ruled out. A later analysis reported that several top co-occurrence clusters appeared linked to parvovirus B19, influenza, CMV and Epstein-Barr virus. A later analysis found that TCR association rates varied across HLA loci, with DRB1 alleles showing the most associated TCRs and HLA-C alleles the fewest. In a later genetic analysis, fewer N-insertions in productive TCRs were reported among donors in an Asian-associated ancestry cluster than the approximately 670-donor mean. Because counts were too low, seventeen rarely observed V segments, including chromosome 9 orphons, were excluded from the earlier analysis of 587 of the donors.

Library generation was performed with the immunoSEQ multiplex PCR assay. The multiplex PCR relied on a mix of 60 forward primers for TCR Vbeta segments and 13 reverse primers for TCR Jbeta segments. Amplification of the CDR3 region of rearranged TCR beta genes was performed with a multiplex PCR assay on genomic DNA. The Illumina HiSeq System was used to sequence the amplified TCR beta libraries as 87-base-pair reads. The source study handled its data this way. Across the 666 repertoires, a later analysis counted roughly 84 million unique TCR beta chains, around 11 million of which were shared by at least two donors. A nearest-neighbor algorithm error-corrected the raw reads and collapsed the reads into unique sequences, merging closely related sequences to remove PCR and sequencing errors. CDR3 sequences were aligned to IMGT reference sequences to assign V, D and J gene segments. For a sequence to be retained, at least a six-nucleotide match to both a V gene segment and a J gene segment was required. Rearrangements were classified as productive when the CDR3 lacked stop codons and remained in frame with V and J, and all other rearrangements were classified as non-productive. Following IMGT convention, CDR3 was defined as the stretch from the second conserved V-encoded cysteine to the conserved J-encoded phenylalanine. Sequences without an unambiguous match to a single V gene segment were excluded from the earlier analysis of 587 of the donors. In an earlier analysis of several hundred of the donors, V segments were called functional above 56.7% productive rearrangements and were called segregating when the between-donor standard deviation exceeded 5%. To diagnose cytomegalovirus status from the catalog of TCR beta chain sequences, a statistical classification framework was built. In a later analysis, TCR nucleotide sequences were compared against IMGT/GENE-DB human TR gene sequences so that V and J genes could be assigned. In a later analysis, CDR3 sequences and most-parsimonious VDJ recombination scenarios were assigned using the TCRdist pipeline. In a later analysis, each TCR beta chain was defined by its CDR3 amino acid sequence together with its V-gene family, and reads without a unique V-gene family were excluded. To address suspected cross-contamination and a sequencing artifact, a later analysis removed several hundred highly shared, low-generation-probability nucleotide sequences. A later analysis calculated a clonal expansion index for each public chain from normalized within-repertoire ranks of inferred template counts. In a later analysis, generation probabilities were computed using a VDJ recombination model fitted to out-of-frame rearrangements, and the results were checked against IGoR. In a later analysis, hypergeometric tests were used to score TCR-TCR, TCR-HLA and TCR-CMV co-occurrence, with a repertoire-size bias correction applied to TCR pairs. A later analysis estimated false discovery rates by permuting HLA or CMV assignments 20 times. In a later analysis, co-occurring TCRs were grouped using DBSCAN, and TCRdist sequence similarity was added for clustering within HLA-allele-positive subsets. Co-occurrence clustering excluded repertoires with fewer than 30,000 or more than 120,000 public chains, plus five with anomalous nucleotide sharing. TCRdb re-hosts the immuneACCESS table, in-frame sequences only. Its copies lack some clones; in the studies checked, an unresolved V gene accounts for under half of them, and the cause for the rest is not known. V and J calls and clone size follow that table, whereas D and trimming were derived from the DNA. This sample comprises 100,000 to 150,000 clones, about 81% of them detected only once. Of the sample, 0.95% to 1.4% falls within the top ten clones.

CDR1 and CDR2, looked up from the germline V gene (reference sequence), are GTSNPN and SVGIG. Reading from cysteine to phenylalanine, the CDR3 counts 13 amino acids. Only CDR3 DNA remains: 39 bases, in frame from the first base. After removal of 4 bases from V and 4 bases from J, the junction retains 0 bases not matched to a gene. This clone was seen a handful of times. Its recognized antigen is unknown. No base-level quality is on record; no much larger clone is a single base apart. In total, 630 or so healthy bone marrow donors made up the cohort. All cohort members were sampled while nominally healthy, although unrecorded immune exposures were likely present. The donor tested CMV seronegative and was one of the 352 seronegative cohort members. Every donor gave a peripheral blood sample, and the peripheral blood mononuclear cells from that sample were used for TCR beta sequencing. Genomic DNA extraction from the blood cell samples was performed with the Qiagen DNeasy Blood Extraction Kit.

Sequenced material: PBMCs. The TCR sequence derives from a woman aged 30 to 39 in good health and CMV-seronegative. Recombination connected TRBV30 to TRBJ2-3; TRBD2 fits 12 bases in the junction. The sequence in DNA is TGTGCCTGGACTAGCGGGAGGGCAGATACGCAGTATTTT. It translates to CAWTSGRADTQYF.